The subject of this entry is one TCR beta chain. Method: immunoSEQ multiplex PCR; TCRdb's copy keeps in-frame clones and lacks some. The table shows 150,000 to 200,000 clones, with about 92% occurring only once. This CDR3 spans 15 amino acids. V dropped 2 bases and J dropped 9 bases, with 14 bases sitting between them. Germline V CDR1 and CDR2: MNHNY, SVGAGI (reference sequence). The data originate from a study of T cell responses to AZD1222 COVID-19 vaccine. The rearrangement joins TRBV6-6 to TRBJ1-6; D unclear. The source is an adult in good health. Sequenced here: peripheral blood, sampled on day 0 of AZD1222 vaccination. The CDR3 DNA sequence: TGTGCCAGCAGTTACGAGTTTGGTGGCTCTTCACCCCTCCACTTT. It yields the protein CASSYEFGGSSPLHF.